These 5 T cell receptor beta chains came from one sample sequenced in a study of blood T cell repertoires in COVID-19. Assay: immunoSEQ multiplex PCR; the TCRdb copy retains only in-frame clones and omits some. The data contain about 280,000 clones, around 85% of them singletons. Sequenced input: PBMCs or T cells enriched from blood (not recorded which). The receptors were sampled from a woman aged 40 to 50 who had recovered from COVID-19.

The V gene is TRBV7-2, the J gene TRBJ2-2; the match to TRBD2 covers 9 bases. Germline V CDR1 and CDR2: SGHTA, FQGNSA. V lost 3 bases to trimming and J lost 1 base; unmatched junction nucleotides: 0. This CDR3 comprises 15 residues. The CDR3 loop is CASSFSGGNTGELFF. The CDR3 DNA reads TGTGCCAGCAGCTTTAGCGGGGGGAACACCGGGGAGCTGTTTTTT.

Worth noting for this clone: At the DNA level, this CDR3 is encoded by other sequences in the same sample as well. The gene calls are TRBV28 and TRBJ1-5, with D possibly TRBD1 on 5 matching bases. Germline V gene data show CDR1 as MDHEN and CDR2 as SYDVKM. The CDR3 spans 13 residues. Between the trimmed V and J ends, which lost 5 bases and 7 bases, there was a span of 12 bases. CDR3 sequence (DNA): TGTGCCAGCAGTCTCCAGGGTGGACAGCCCCAGCATTTT. This translates into CASSLQGGQPQHF.

V gene TRBV5-1 combines with J gene TRBJ1-6; D perhaps matches TRBD1 (6 bases). V was clipped by 4 bases and J by 6 bases, with 11 bases between them. The germline CDR1 and CDR2 sequences are SGHRS and YFSETQ. This CDR3 is built from 14 residues. For the CDR3, the DNA is TGCGCCAGCAGCGCGGACAGCCCTAATTCACCCCTCCACTTT. It encodes CASSADSPNSPLHF.

The chain combines TRBV7-3 with TRBJ2-2; TRBD1 matches at 9 bases. Germline trimming cut 2 bases from V and 4 bases from J; bases unmatched to any gene: 5. This CDR3 contains 16 residues. Germline values: CDR1 SGHTA, CDR2 FQGTGA. CDR3 bases: TGTGCCAGCAGCTTACAGGGACAGGGTATCACCGGGGAGCTGTTTTTT. Its protein product is CASSLQGQGITGELFF.

The J gene is TRBJ2-7, the V gene TRBV21-1; whether TRBD1, the table's D call, matches the DNA was not checked. TRBV21-1 is termed a pseudogene. This CDR3 has 15 amino acids. The CDR3 nucleotides are TGTGCCAGCAGCACCTGGACAGGGGGCCCCTACGAGCAGTACTTC. Residues: CASSTWTGGPYEQYF.